This section outlines one TCR beta chain sequence together with its context. The antigen remains unidentified. Time point: week 5, during vaccination. Every vaccine dose comprised 300 ug of mutant IDH1 20-mer peptide plus topical imiquimod. The data were obtained in a study of a mutant IDH1 vaccine in newly diagnosed glioma. Study results and caveats: It seemed that pseudoprogression was not linked to changes in the top peripheral T cell clonotypes.

From germline, CDR1 is WNHNN and CDR2 SYGVQD (reference sequence). V was clipped by 0 bases and J by 5 bases; unmatched bases: 8. The CDR3 length is 16 residues. Data came from immunoSEQ multiplex PCR; TCRdb stores just in-frame clones and leaves some out. This table holds tens of thousands of clones, 85% to 90% found once. This TCR came from a woman aged 40-49 years with glioma. The chain couples TRBV10-1 to TRBJ2-5; 8 bases fit TRBD1. Source: PBMCs, taken from a glioma patient whose treatment included an IDH1 peptide vaccine. The CDR3 DNA reads as TGCGCCAGCAGTGAGTCCGAAACAGGGGGGCAGGAGACCCAGTACTTC. It specifies CASSESETGGQETQYF.